This T cell receptor (beta chain) was observed in a study of tumor and adjacent non-tumor tissue in lung cancer. Study details: Histology: about twelve adenocarcinoma, a couple of squamous cell carcinoma, 1 small cell lung cancer. Study-level findings and limits: Significantly higher TCR diversity was found in tumor than normal lung.

This sample's RNA came from whole unsorted tissue. A modified ARM-PCR protocol with three rounds of nested PCR amplified TCRbeta. TCRdb re-analysed the multiplex PCR reads in MiXCR, keeping a single row per CDR3 protein. The sample holds about 79,000 distinct CDR3 sequences, 72% seen once. The CDR3 loop spans 15 amino acids. V was trimmed by 1 base and J by 4 bases, leaving 10 bases between them. Germline V gives CDR1 MGHRA, CDR2 YSYEKL. This clonotype was counted ten times or more. Its antigen is not identified. The source material was lung tumor tissue. The chain couples TRBV4-1 to TRBJ1-4, with D maybe TRBD1 (5 bases). This sequence originates from a woman aged 40 to 50 with non-small cell lung cancer. The CDR3 region is CASSQVAGGNEKLFF. CDR3 nucleotide sequence: TGCGCCAGCAGCCAAGTAGCGGGGGGTAATGAAAAACTGTTTTTT.